Below, one TCR beta chain is given with its context. Antigen specificity is unknown. This sample was taken from a study of T-cell memory formation after mild COVID-19. Study-level background: Largely, the TCR clusters proved donor specific.

Germline-derived CDR1 and CDR2 are DFQATT and SNEGSKA (reference sequence). With 5 bases removed from V and 8 bases from J, the gap between germline ends came to 24 bases. The CDR3 sequence is 16 residues long. Barcoded TCR alpha and TCR beta cDNA libraries with UMIs came from 5'RACE using constant-segment primers. MiXCR, run by TCRdb on the 5' RACE reads, gives a single entry per CDR3 protein. The sample carries 200,000 to 300,000 distinct CDR3 sequences, about a sixth recorded once. The study's findings and limits: Shrinking CD4+ clones were chiefly CM and EM; CD8+ ones were chiefly EMRA.

Sequenced: PBMCs or a T cell subset sorted from them (not recorded which). This chain links TRBV20-1 with TRBJ1-4; D is possibly TRBD1 (5 bases). The receptor comes from a young man who had mild COVID-19 (a few samples of this study predate the infection). Cell type and time point are not known. The CDR3 sequence is CSAHPSGLVRREKLFF. The CDR3 DNA follows: TGCAGTGCTCACCCCTCGGGGCTCGTCCGGAGGGAAAAACTGTTTTTT.